This entry describes one TCR beta chain. These data belong to a study of regulatory T cells in long-lasting Graves disease. Time point denoted: newly diagnosed GD, antithyroid drugs for less than 3 months. PBMCs provided the RNA from which the TCR library was made. Arm-PCR with iRepertoire HTBI primers amplified the CDR3 regions for these TCR beta libraries. TCRdb used MiXCR to reprocess the multiplex PCR reads, holding one entry per CDR3 protein. The repertoire holds 300,000 to 400,000 distinct CDR3 sequences, with more than 15% as singletons. From germline, CDR1 is LGHDT and CDR2 YNNKEL (reference sequence). CDR3 length: 16 amino acids. V dropped 4 bases and J dropped 4; count of bases not matched to a gene: 9.

This rearrangement joins TRBV3-1 to TRBJ2-1, with TRBD2 matching 8 bases. Sequenced here: peripheral blood mononuclear cells (PBMCs), sampled at new diagnosis, from a patient treated with antithyroid drugs. This TCR was recovered from a female donor with Graves disease. CDR3 protein: CASSPAPTSAYNEQFF. CDR3 nucleotides: TGTGCCAGCAGCCCGGCTCCGACTAGCGCTTACAATGAGCAGTTCTTC.